Presented here are 15 T cell receptor beta chains from one specimen sequenced in a study of blood T cell repertoires in COVID-19. The assay was immunoSEQ multiplex PCR, and TCRdb's table has in-frame clones only and misses some. The table includes about 390,000 clones, around 87% detected once. The sequenced sample consisted of peripheral blood. Receptors were obtained from a woman aged 60-70 years with COVID-19, enrolled during active disease.

This chain connects TRBV5-1 to TRBJ1-3; 8 nucleotides line up with TRBD1. The CDR3 extends over 14 amino acids. The trim removed 4 bases at V and 4 bases at J, leaving 4 bases unmatched. Looked up from germline, CDR1 is SGHRS and CDR2 is YFSETQ. The CDR3 region is CASSKGTGGNTIYF. In nucleotides, the CDR3 is TGCGCCAGCAGCAAGGGGACAGGCGGAAACACCATATATTTT.

The chain links TRBV28 to TRBJ1-5; perhaps TRBD1 as D (6 bases). Between the trimmed V and J ends, which lost 6 bases and 3 bases, there was a span of 15 bases. From germline, CDR1 is MDHEN and CDR2 SYDVKM. This CDR3 comprises 15 residues. CDR3 in DNA: TGTGCCAGCAGCCCCCGGGACAATTACAATCAGCCCCAGCATTTT. Translating gives CASSPRDNYNQPQHF.

The count of this clone is one. The chain couples TRBV7-9 to TRBJ2-2, with TRBD2 as a possible D gene (5 bases). Germline CDR1 and CDR2: SEHNR and FQNEAQ (reference sequence). V lost 3 bases, J lost 4 bases, and 9 bases lay in between. The CDR3 has 14 amino acids. The CDR3 nucleotides read TGTGCCAGCAGCTTTTTAGCGCTCACCGGGGAGCTGTTTTTT. Amino acids: CASSFLALTGELFF.

The J gene is TRBJ1-1, the V gene TRBV9; TRBD1 matches 8 bases. The V gene end was trimmed by 0 bases and the J gene end by 1 base; junction bases not matched to a gene: 2. The CDR3 extends over 15 amino acids. The V gene's germline CDR1 is SGDLS and CDR2 YYNGEE. CDR3 sequence: CASSVDGQGNTEAFF. For the CDR3, the DNA is TGTGCCAGCAGCGTAGACGGACAGGGGAACACTGAAGCTTTCTTT. The entire variable domain, with the rest obtained from reference TRBV9 and TRBJ1-1, is as follows: DSGVTQTPKHLITATGQRVTLRCSPRSGDLSVYWYQQSLDQGLQFLIQYYNGEERAKGNILERFSAQQFPDLHSELNLSSLELGDSALYFCASSVDGQGNTEAFFGQGTRLTVV.

The chain joins TRBV27 to TRBJ2-7; a possible D gene is TRBD2 (5 bases). The V and J ends lost 5 bases and 2 bases respectively, with 10 bases between them. Germline assignment: CDR1 MNHEY and CDR2 SMNVEV (reference sequence). This CDR3 is 13 amino acids long. The CDR3 DNA reads as TGTGCCAGCAGTACTCCGGGAACCTACGAGCAGTACTTC. This codes for CASSTPGTYEQYF.

Concerning this clone: No conserved phenylalanine or tryptophan ends this CDR3, so it is likely a read error. No DNA is shown, since the ends of the CDR3 on it are uncertain; the CDR3 is the one TCRdb lists. The rearrangement uses TRBV30 and TRBJ1-1; the table's D call, TRBD1, has no DNA check behind it. In germline, CDR1 is GTSNPN, CDR2 SVGIG (reference sequence). The CDR3 is 13 residues long, counting both termini. CDR3: CAWSFNRDRDLLL.

This CDR3 reads CASSQSGTGISEQFF. CDR3 nucleotides: TGCGCCAGCAGTCAATCTGGAACAGGGATTAGTGAGCAGTTCTTC. The chain employs TRBV23-1 and TRBJ2-1, with D possibly matching TRBD1 (6 bases). TRBV23-1 is flagged as an ORF with uncertain function. The length of the CDR3 is 15 residues. The V end lost 0 bases, the J end lost 9 bases, and 15 bases lay between the germline ends.

V gene TRBV20-1 combines with J gene TRBJ2-5; maybe TRBD2 (5 bases). The CDR3 sequence is 10 residues long. V was clipped by 6 bases and J by 5 bases, with 7 bases between them. Germline-derived CDR1 and CDR2 are DFQATT and SNEGSKA (reference sequence). The CDR3 loop reads CSARGETQYF. The CDR3 DNA follows: TGCAGTGCCCGAGGGGAGACCCAGTACTTC.

The chain has TRBV5-6 and TRBJ1-1; D might be TRBD1 (6 bases). V was clipped by 2 bases and J by 7 bases, with 9 bases between them. CDR1 and CDR2 from the germline V gene are SGHDT and YYEEEE. This CDR3 has 12 amino acids. CDR3 sequence (DNA): TGTGCCAGCAGCTTCAGGGGTCTTGAAGCTTTCTTT. It translates to CASSFRGLEAFF. The entire variable domain, with the rest obtained from reference TRBV5-6 and TRBJ1-1, is as follows: DAGVTQSPTHLIKTRGQQVTLRCSPKSGHDTVSWYQQALGQGPQFIFQYYEEEERQRGNFPDRFSGHQFPNYSSELNVNALLLGDSALYLCASSFRGLEAFFGQGTRLTVV.

The chain couples TRBV19 to TRBJ1-5, with a tentative D call TRBD1 (6 bases). This CDR3 spans 15 amino acids. The germline V gene encodes CDR1 LNHDA and CDR2 SQIVND (reference sequence). The V and J ends lost 6 bases and 6 bases respectively, with 18 bases between them. The CDR3 protein is CASSSRGGARQPQHF. CDR3 coding DNA: TGTGCCAGTAGCTCTCGGGGGGGGGCTCGTCAGCCCCAGCATTTT.

The V gene is TRBV5-4, the J gene TRBJ2-4; 11 positions match TRBD2. CDR3 length: 18 residues. From germline, CDR1 is SGHNT and CDR2 YYREEE (reference sequence). V dropped 4 bases and J dropped 1; count of bases not matched to a gene: 10. CDR3 nucleotides: TGTGCCAGCAGCGTGGGCTACCCTAGCGGGGGGGCCAAAAACATTCAGTACTTC. Its protein product is CASSVGYPSGGAKNIQYF. Full variable domain (outside the CDR3, taken from reference TRBV5-4 and TRBJ2-4): ETGVTQSPTHLIKTRGQQVTLRCSSQSGHNTVSWYQQALGQGPQFIFQYYREEENGRGNFPPRFSGLQFPNYSSELNVNALELDDSALYLCASSVGYPSGGAKNIQYFGAGTRLSVL.

The chain joins TRBV9 to TRBJ2-6; no firm D call. The CDR3 runs to 15 residues. Germline loops: CDR1 SGDLS, CDR2 YYNGEE. V lost 2 bases and J lost 1, with 7 bases in between. CDR3 amino acids: CASSVQVSGANVLTF. The DNA of the CDR3 is TGTGCCAGCAGCGTTCAGGTTTCTGGGGCCAACGTCCTGACTTTC.

The chain has TRBV19 and TRBJ1-5; a weak D match, TRBD1 (6 bases). The CDR3 length is 18 residues. Trimming shortened V by 6 bases and J by 2 bases, and 23 bases separated the two germline ends. Germline V gene sequence: CDR1 LNHDA, CDR2 SQIVND (reference sequence). For the CDR3, the DNA is TGTGCCAGTAGCCGAACCGGGACATTTGTTCTGGGCAATCAGCCCCAGCATTTT. Translating gives CASSRTGTFVLGNQPQHF.

This chain uses TRBV11-2 with TRBJ2-1; TRBD1 matches 8 bases. The trim removed 2 bases at V and 6 bases at J, leaving 9 bases unmatched. This CDR3 has 16 amino acids. Germline CDR1 is SGHAT and CDR2 is FQNNGV. The CDR3 bases are TGTGCCAGCAGCTTACAACGACAGGGGATCGGCAATGAGCAGTTCTTC. Amino acid sequence: CASSLQRQGIGNEQFF.

The chain is built from TRBV7-9 and TRBJ2-6, with D maybe TRBD1 (5 bases). The length of the CDR3 is 16 residues. Germline V gene sequence: CDR1 SEHNR, CDR2 FQNEAQ (reference sequence). Trimming removed 5 bases from V and 3 bases from J, with 14 bases in between. CDR3 region: CASSIQGSFGANVLTF. The DNA for the CDR3 is TGTGCCAGCAGCATCCAGGGCAGTTTTGGGGCCAACGTCCTGACTTTC.